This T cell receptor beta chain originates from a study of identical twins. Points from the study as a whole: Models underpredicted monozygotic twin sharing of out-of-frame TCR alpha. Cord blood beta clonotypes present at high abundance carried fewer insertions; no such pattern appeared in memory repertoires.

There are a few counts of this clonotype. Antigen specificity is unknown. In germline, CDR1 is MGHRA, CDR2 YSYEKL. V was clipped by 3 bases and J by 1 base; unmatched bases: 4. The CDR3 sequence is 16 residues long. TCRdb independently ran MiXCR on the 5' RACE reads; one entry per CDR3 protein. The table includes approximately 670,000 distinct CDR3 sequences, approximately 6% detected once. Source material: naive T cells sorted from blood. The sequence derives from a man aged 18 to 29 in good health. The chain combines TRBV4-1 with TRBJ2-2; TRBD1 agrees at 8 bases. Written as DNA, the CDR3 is TGCGCCAGCAGCCATCCGACAGGGGTGAACACCGGGGAGCTGTTTTTT. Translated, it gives CASSHPTGVNTGELFF.